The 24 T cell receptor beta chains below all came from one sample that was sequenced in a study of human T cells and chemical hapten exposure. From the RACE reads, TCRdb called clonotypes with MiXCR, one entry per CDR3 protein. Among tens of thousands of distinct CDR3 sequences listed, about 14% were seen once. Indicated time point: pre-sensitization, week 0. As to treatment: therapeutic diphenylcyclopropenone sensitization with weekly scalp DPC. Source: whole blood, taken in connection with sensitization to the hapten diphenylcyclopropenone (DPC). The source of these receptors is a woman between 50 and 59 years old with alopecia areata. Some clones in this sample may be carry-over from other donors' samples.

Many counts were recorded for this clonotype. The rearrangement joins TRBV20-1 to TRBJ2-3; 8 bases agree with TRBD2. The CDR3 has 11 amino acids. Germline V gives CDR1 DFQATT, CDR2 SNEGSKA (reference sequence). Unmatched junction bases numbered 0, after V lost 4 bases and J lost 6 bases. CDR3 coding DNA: TGCAGTGCTACTAGCGGGGATACGCAGTATTTT. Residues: CSATSGDTQYF.

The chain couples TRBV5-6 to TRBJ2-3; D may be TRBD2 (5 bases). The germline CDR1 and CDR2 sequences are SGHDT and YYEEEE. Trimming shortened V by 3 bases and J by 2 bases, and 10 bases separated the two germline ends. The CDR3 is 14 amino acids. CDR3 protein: CASSSGFSTDTQYF. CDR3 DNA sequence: TGTGCCAGCAGCTCGGGGTTCTCCACAGATACGCAGTATTTT.

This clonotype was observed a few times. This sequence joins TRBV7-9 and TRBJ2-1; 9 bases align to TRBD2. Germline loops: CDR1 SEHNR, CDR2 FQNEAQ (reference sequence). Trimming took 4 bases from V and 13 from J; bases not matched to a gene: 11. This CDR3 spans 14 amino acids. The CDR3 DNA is TGTGCCAGCAGCTCTAGACTAGCGGCCTTATCCCAGTTCTTC. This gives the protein CASSSRLAALSQFF.

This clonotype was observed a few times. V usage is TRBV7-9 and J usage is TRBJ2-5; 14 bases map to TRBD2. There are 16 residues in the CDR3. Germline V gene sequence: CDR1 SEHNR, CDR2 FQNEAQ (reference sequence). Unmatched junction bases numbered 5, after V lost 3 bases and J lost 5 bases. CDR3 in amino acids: CASSLGLAGAAETQYF. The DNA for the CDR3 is TGTGCCAGCAGCTTGGGACTAGCGGGAGCGGCGGAGACCCAGTACTTC.

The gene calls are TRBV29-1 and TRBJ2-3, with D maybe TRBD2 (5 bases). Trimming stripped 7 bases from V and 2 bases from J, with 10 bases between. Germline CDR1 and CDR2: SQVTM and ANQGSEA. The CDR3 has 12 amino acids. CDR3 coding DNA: TGCAGCGGGAGGACTTCCACAGATACGCAGTATTTT. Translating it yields CSGRTSTDTQYF.

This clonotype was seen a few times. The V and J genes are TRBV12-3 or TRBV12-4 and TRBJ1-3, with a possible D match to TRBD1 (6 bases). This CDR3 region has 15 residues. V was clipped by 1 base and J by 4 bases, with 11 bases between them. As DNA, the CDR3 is TGTGCCAGCAGTTTAGTGGGGGCGCGGGGAAACACCATATATTTT. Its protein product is CASSLVGARGNTIYF.

CDR3 nucleotides: TGCAGTATCCATCATGGACAAGATACGCAGTATTTT. Encoded protein: CSIHHGQDTQYF. The J gene is TRBJ2-3, the V gene TRBV20-1; D perhaps matches TRBD1 (5 bases). Trimming pared 8 bases from V and 5 bases from J, leaving 14 bases between. CDR1 DFQATT and CDR2 SNEGSKA come from the germline V gene (reference sequence). The CDR3 has 12 residues.

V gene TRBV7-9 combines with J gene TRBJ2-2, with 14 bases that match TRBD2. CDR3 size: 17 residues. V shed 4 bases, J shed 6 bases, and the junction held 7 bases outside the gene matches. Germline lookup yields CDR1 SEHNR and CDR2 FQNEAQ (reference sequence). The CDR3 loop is CASSWGTSGSLSGELFF. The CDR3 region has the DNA TGTGCCAGCAGCTGGGGGACTAGCGGGAGTCTATCCGGGGAGCTGTTTTTT.

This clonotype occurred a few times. For the CDR3, the DNA is TGTGCCAGCAGCTTAAAAGTCGTATTAGCGGGAGAGACCCAGTACTTC. It yields the protein CASSLKVVLAGETQYF. The chain links TRBV7-2 to TRBJ2-5; 7 bases are shared with TRBD2. V shed 2 bases and J 4 bases; nucleotides not matched to a gene: 10. Germline CDR1 and CDR2: SGHTA and FQGNSA. The CDR3 runs 16 residues. The full variable domain, completed using reference TRBV7-2 and TRBJ2-5, is GAGVSQSPSNKVTEKGKDVELRCDPISGHTALYWYRQSLGQGLEFLIYFQGNSAPDKSGLPSDRFSAERTGGSVSTLTIQRTQQEDSAVYLCASSLKVVLAGETQYFGPGTRLLVL.

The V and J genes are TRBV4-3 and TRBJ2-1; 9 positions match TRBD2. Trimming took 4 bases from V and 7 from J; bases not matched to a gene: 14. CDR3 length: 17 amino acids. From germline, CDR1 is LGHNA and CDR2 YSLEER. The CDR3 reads CASSREKSGGLRNEQFF. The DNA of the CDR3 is TGCGCCAGCAGCCGAGAAAAAAGCGGGGGGTTAAGGAATGAGCAGTTCTTC.

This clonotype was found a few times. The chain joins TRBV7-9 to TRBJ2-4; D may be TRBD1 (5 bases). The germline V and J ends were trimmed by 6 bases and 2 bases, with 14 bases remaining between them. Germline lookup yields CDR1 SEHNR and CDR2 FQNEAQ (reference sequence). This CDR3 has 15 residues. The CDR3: CASRAPQGSKNIQYF. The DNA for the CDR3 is TGTGCCAGCAGAGCACCCCAGGGTTCCAAAAACATTCAGTACTTC. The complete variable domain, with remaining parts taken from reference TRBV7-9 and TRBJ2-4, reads DTGVSQNPRHKITKRGQNVTFRCDPISEHNRLYWYRQTLGQGPEFLTYFQNEAQLEKSRLLSDRFSAERPKGSFSTLEIQRTEQGDSAMYLCASRAPQGSKNIQYFGAGTRLSVL.

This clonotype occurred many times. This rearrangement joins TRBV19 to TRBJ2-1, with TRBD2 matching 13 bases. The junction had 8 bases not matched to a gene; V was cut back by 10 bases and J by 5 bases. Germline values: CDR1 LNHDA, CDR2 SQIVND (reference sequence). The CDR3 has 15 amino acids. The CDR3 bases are TGTGCCACCCGGAGCGGACTAGCGGGGGACAATGAGCAGTTCTTC. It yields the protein CATRSGLAGDNEQFF.

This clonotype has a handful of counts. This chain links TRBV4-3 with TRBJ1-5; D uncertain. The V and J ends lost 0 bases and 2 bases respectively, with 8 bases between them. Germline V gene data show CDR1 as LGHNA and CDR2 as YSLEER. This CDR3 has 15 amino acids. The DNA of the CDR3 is TGCGCCAGCAGCCAAGATTGGGAGGGCAATCAGCCCCAGCATTTT. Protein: CASSQDWEGNQPQHF.

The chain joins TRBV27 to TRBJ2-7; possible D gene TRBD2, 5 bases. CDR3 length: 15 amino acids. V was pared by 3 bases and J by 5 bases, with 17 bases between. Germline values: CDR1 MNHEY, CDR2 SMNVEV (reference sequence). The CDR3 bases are TGTGCCAGCAGTTTCCGGGGTCCCGGGCTGGACGAGCAGTACTTC. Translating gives CASSFRGPGLDEQYF.

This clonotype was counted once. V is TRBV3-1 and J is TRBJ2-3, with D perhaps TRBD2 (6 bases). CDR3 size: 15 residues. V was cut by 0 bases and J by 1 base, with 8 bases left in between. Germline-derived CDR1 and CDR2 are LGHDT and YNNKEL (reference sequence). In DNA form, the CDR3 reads TGTGCCAGCAGCCAAGATTGGGGGGGCACAGATACGCAGTATTTT. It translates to CASSQDWGGTDTQYF.

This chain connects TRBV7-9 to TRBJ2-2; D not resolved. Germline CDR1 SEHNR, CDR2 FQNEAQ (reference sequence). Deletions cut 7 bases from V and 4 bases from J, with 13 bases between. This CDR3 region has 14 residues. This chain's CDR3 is CASTHARLTGELFF. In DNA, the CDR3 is TGTGCCAGCACCCATGCCAGGCTCACCGGGGAGCTGTTTTTT.

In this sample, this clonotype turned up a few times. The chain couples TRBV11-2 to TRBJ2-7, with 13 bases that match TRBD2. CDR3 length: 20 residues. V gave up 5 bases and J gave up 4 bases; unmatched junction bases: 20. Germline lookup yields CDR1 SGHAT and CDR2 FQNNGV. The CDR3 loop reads CASSALKTSGRPGWIYEQYF. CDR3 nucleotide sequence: TGTGCCAGCAGCGCCTTAAAGACTAGCGGGAGGCCCGGGTGGATATACGAGCAGTACTTC.

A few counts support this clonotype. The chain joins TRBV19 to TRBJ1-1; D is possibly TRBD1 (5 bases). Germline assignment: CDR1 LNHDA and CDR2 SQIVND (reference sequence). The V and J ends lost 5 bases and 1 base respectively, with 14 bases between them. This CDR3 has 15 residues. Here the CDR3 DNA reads TGTGCCAGTAGTCGGCCCGGGACGGCGAACACTGAAGCTTTCTTT. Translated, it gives CASSRPGTANTEAFF.

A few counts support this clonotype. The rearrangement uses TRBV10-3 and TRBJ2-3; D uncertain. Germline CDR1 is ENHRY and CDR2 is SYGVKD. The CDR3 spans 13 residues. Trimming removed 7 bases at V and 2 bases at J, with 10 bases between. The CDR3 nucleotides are TGTGCCATCAAAAAGGACGACACAGATACGCAGTATTTT. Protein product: CAIKKDDTDTQYF.

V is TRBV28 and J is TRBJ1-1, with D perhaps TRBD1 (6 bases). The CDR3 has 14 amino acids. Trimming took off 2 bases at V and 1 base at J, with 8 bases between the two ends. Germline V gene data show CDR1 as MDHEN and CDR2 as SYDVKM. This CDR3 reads CASSLPDRNTEAFF. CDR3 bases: TGTGCCAGCAGTTTACCGGACAGGAACACTGAAGCTTTCTTT.

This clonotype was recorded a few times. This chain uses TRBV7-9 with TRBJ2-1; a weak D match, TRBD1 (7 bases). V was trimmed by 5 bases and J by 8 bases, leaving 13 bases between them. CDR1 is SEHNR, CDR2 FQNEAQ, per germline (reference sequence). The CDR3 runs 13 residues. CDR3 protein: CASSLGQRDEQFF. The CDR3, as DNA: TGTGCCAGCAGCCTGGGACAGCGGGATGAGCAGTTCTTC.

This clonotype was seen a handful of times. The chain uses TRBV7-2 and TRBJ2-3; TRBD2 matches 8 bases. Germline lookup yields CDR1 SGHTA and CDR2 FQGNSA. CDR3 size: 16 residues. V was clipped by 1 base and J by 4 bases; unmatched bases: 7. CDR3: CASSLGKLAVADTQYF. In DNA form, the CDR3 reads TGTGCCAGCAGCTTAGGGAAACTAGCGGTAGCAGATACGCAGTATTTT.

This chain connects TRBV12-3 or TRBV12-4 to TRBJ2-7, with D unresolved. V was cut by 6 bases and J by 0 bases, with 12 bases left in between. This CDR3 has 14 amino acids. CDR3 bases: TGTGCCAGCAGCCCCCTTCAGAGCTCCTACGAGCAGTACTTC. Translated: CASSPLQSSYEQYF.

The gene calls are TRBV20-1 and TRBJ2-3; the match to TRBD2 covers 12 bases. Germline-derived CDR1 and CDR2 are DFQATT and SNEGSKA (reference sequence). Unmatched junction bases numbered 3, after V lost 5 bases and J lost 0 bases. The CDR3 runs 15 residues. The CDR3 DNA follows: TGCAGTGCTTCCGGGACTAGCGGGAGCACAGATACGCAGTATTTT. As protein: CSASGTSGSTDTQYF.